This T cell receptor beta chain appears in the sequencing data of a study of blood T cell repertoires in COVID-19. CDR1 MNHNY and CDR2 SVGAGI come from the germline V gene (reference sequence). Trimming cost V 6 bases and J 2 bases, with 8 bases left between them. CDR3 length equals 13 residues. Generated by immunoSEQ multiplex PCR, the TCRdb table keeps only in-frame clones and is missing some. The table shows approximately 96,000 clones, with about 95% occurring only once. This clonotype originated in a human donor with active COVID-19. The donor label of this sample is uncertain. The chain is built from TRBV6-6 and TRBJ1-3, with a weak D call TRBD1 (5 bases). Sample: peripheral blood. The CDR3 DNA reads TGTGCCAGCAGAGCAGGGCCTGGAAACACCATATATTTT. This translates into CASRAGPGNTIYF.